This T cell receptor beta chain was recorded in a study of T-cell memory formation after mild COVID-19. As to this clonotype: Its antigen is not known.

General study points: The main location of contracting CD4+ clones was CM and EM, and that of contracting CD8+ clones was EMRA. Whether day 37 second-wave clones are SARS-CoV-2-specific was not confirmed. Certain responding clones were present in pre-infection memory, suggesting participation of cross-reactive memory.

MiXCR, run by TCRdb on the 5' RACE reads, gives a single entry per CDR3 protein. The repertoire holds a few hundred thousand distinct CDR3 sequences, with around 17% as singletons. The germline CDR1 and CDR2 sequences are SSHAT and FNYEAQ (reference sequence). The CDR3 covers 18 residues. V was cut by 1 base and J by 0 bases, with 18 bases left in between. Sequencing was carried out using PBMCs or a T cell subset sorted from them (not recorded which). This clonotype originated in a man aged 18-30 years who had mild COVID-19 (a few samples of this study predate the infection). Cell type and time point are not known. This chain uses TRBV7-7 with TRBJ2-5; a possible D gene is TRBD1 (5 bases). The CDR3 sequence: CASSLDFPQRGYQETQYF. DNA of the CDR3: TGTGCCAGCAGCTTAGATTTCCCTCAAAGGGGATACCAAGAGACCCAGTACTTC.